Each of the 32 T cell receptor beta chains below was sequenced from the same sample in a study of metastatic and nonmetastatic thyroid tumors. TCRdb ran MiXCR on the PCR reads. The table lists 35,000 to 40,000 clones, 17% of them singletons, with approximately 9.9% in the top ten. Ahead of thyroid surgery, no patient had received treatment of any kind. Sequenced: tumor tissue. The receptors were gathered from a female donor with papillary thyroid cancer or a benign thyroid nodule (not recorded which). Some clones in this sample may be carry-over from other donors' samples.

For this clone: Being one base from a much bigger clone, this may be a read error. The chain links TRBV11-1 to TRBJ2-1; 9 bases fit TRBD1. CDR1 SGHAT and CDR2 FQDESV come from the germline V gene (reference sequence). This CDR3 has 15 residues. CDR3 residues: CAGRAGTGKYNEQFF. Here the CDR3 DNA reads TGTGCCGGCAGGGCCGGGACAGGGAAATACAATGAGCAGTTCTTC.

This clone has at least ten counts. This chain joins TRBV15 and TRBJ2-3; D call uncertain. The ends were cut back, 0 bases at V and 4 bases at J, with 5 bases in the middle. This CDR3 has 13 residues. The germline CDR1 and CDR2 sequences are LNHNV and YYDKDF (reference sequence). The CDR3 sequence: CATSRDQADTQYF. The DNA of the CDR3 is TGTGCCACCAGCAGAGATCAGGCAGATACGCAGTATTTT.

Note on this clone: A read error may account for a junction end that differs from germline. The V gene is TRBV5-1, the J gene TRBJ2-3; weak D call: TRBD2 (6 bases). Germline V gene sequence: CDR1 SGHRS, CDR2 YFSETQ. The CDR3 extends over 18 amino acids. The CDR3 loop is CSSSLAAASATSTDTQYF. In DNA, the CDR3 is TGCTCCAGTAGCTTGGCCGCTGCTAGCGCTACTAGCACAGATACGCAGTATTTT.

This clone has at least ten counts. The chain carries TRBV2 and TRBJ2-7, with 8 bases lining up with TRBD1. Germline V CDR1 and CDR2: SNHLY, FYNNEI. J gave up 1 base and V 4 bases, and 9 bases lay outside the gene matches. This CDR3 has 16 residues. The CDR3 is CASSGDATGVSYEQYF. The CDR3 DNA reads TGTGCCAGCAGTGGTGACGCGACAGGGGTATCCTACGAGCAGTACTTC.

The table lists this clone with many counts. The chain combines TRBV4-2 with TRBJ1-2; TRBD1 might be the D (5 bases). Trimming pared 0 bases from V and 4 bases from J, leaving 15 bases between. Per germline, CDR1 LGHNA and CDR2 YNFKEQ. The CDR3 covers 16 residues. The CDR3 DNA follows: TGTGCCAGCAGCCAAGATTTGATGCAGGGTACCTATGGCTACACCTTC. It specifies CASSQDLMQGTYGYTF.

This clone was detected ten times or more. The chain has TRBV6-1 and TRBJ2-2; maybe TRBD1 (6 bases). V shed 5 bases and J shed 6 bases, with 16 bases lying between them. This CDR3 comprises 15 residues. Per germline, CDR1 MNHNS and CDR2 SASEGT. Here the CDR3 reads CASSRLQQGSGELFF. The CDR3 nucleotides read TGTGCCAGCAGTCGACTCCAACAGGGATCCGGGGAGCTGTTTTTT.

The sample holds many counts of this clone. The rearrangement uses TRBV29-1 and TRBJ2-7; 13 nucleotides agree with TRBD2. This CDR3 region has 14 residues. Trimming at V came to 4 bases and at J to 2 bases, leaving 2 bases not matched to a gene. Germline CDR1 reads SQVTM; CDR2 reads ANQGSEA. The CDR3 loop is CSVAGTSGTYEQYF. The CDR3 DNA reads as TGCAGCGTTGCAGGGACTAGCGGGACCTACGAGCAGTACTTC.

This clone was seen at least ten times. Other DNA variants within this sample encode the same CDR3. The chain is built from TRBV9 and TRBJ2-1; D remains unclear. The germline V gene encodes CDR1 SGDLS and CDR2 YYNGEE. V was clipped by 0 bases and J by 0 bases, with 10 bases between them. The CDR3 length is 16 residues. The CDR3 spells CASSVEGSSSYNEQFF. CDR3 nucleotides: TGTGCCAGCAGCGTAGAGGGCAGCAGCTCCTACAATGAGCAGTTCTTC.

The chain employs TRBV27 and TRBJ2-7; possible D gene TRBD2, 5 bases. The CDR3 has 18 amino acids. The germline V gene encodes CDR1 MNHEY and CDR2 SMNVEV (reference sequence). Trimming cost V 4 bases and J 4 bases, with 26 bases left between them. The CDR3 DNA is TGTGCCAGCAGTTCGACCCCAACGGCTAGCTCCTACAAATACGAGCAGTACTTC. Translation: CASSSTPTASSYKYEQYF.

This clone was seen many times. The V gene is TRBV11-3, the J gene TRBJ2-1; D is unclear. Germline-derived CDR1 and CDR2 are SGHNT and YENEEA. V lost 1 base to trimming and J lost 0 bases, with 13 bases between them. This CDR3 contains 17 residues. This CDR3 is CASSLGAVTSSYNEQFF. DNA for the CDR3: TGTGCCAGCAGCTTAGGGGCGGTGACGAGCTCCTACAATGAGCAGTTCTTC.

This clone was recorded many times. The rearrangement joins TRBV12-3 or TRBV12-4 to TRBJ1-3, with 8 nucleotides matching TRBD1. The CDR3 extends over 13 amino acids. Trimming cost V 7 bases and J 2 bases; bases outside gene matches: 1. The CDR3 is CASTRGPGNTIYF. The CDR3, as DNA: TGTGCCAGCACCAGGGGGCCTGGAAACACCATATATTTT.

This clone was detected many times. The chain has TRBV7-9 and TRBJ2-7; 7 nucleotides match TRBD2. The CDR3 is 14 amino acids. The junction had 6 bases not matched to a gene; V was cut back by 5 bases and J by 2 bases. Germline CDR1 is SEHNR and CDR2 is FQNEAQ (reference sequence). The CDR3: CASSELASTYEQYF. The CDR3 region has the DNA TGTGCCAGCAGCGAACTAGCGTCTACCTACGAGCAGTACTTC.

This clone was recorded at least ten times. The CDR3 spells CASSAELGGGYEQYF. The CDR3 DNA reads as TGTGCCAGCAGTGCCGAACTAGGGGGCGGCTACGAGCAGTACTTC. V gene TRBV6-1 combines with J gene TRBJ2-7, with 7 bases lining up with TRBD1. The CDR3 runs to 15 residues. From germline, CDR1 is MNHNS and CDR2 SASEGT. V dropped 4 bases and J dropped 3; count of bases not matched to a gene: 9.

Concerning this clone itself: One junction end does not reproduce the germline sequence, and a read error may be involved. The CDR3 loop reads CASSPGASPDTQYF. The CDR3 DNA is TGCGCCAGCAGCCCTGGGGCTTCACCAGATACGCAGTATTTT. The chain links TRBV11-2 to TRBJ2-3; D is perhaps TRBD1 (5 bases). The CDR3 contains 14 residues. CDR1 and CDR2 from the germline V gene are SGHAT and FQNNGV.

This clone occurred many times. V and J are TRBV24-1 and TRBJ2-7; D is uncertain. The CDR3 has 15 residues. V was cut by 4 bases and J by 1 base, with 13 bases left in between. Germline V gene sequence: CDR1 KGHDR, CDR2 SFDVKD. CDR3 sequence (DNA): TGTGCCACCAGTGACCCCCGCAAAGGGTCCTACGAGCAGTACTTC. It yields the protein CATSDPRKGSYEQYF.

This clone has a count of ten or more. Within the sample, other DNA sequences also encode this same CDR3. The CDR3 DNA is TGTGCCAGCAGCCAGGGACAGGGGGACCTCGAACCCCAGCATTTT. It encodes CASSQGQGDLEPQHF. The rearrangement links TRBV7-9 to TRBJ1-5; TRBD1 aligns across 11 bases. Germline CDR1 SEHNR, CDR2 FQNEAQ (reference sequence). This CDR3 has 15 amino acids. J was trimmed by 10 bases and V by 5 bases; bases with no gene match: 10.

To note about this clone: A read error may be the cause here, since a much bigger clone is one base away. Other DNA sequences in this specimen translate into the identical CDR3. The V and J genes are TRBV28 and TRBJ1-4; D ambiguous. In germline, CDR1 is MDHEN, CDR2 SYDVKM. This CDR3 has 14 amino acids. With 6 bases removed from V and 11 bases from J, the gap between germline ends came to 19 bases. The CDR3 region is CASSPPVDRGKLFF. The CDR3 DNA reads TGTGCCAGCAGCCCACCGGTAGACCGTGGGAAACTGTTTTTT.

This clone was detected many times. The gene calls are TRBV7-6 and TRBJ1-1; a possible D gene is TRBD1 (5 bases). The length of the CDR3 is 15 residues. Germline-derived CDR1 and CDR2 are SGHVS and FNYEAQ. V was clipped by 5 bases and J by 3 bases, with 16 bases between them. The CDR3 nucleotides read TGTGCCAGCAGCCCTGGGGGGGGTGGTTACACTGAAGCTTTCTTT. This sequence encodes CASSPGGGGYTEAFF.

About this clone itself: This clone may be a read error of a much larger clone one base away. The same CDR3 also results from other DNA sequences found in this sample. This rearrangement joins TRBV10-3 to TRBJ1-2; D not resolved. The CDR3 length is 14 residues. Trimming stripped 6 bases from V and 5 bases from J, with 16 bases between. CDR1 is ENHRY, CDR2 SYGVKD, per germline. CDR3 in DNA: TGTGCCATCAGCCCTATTGGTGGCGGGTATGGCTACACCTTC. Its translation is CAISPIGGGYGYTF.

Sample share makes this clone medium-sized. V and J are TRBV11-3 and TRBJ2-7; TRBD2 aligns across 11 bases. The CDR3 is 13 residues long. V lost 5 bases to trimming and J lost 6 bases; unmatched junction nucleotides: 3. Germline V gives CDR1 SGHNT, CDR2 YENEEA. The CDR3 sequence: CASSPGLAGEQYF. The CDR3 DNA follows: TGTGCCAGCAGCCCAGGACTAGCGGGCGAGCAGTACTTC.

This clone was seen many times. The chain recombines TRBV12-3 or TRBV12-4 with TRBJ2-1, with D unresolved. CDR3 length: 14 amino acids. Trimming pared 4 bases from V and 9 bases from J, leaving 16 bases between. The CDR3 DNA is TGTGCCAGCAGTTCCAGGCCCAGCCCCACTGAGCAGTTCTTC. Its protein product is CASSSRPSPTEQFF.

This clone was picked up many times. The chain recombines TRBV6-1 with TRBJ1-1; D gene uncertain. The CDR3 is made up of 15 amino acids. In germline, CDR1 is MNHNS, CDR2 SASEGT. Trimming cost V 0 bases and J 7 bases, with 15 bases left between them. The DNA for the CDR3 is TGTGCCAGCAGTGAAGCGCTGTCTCGGGCTGGTGAAGCTTTCTTT. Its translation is CASSEALSRAGEAFF.

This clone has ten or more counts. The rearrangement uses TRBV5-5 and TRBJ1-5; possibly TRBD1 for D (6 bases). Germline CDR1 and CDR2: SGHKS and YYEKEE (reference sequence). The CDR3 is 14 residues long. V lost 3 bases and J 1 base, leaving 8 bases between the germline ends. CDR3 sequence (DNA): TGTGCCAGCAGCTGGGGACAAAGCAATCAGCCCCAGCATTTT. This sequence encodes CASSWGQSNQPQHF.

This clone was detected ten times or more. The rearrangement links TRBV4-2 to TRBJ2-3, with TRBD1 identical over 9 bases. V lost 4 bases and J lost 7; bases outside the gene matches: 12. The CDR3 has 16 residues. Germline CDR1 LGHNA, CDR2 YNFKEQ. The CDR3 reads CASSLGGQGFTNTQYF. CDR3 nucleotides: TGTGCCAGCAGCCTCGGGGGACAGGGATTCACGAATACGCAGTATTTT.

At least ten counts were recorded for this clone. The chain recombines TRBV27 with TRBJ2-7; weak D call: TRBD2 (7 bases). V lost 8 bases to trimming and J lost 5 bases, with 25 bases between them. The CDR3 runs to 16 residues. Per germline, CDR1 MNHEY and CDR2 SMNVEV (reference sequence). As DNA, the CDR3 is TGTGCCAGCGGGACCCCTCTACAGGGAGCGGGGCACGAGCAGTACTTC. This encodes CASGTPLQGAGHEQYF.

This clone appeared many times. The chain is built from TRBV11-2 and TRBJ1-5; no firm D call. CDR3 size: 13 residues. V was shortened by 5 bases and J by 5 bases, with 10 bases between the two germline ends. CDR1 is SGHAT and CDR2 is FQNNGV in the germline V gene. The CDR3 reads CASSRTVDQPQHF. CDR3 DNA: TGTGCCAGCAGCCGAACAGTGGATCAGCCCCAGCATTTT.

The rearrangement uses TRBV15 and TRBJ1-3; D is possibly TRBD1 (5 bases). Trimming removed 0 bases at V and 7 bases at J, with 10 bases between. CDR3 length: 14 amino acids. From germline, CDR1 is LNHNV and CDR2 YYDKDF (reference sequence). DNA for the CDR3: TGTGCCACCAGCAGAGATCTGGGGGGGAACACCATATATTTT. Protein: CATSRDLGGNTIYF.

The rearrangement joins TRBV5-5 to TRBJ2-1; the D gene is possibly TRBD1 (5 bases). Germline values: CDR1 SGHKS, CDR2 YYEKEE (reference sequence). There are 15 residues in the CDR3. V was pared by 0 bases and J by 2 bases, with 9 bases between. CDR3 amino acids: CASSLDWGPYNEQFF. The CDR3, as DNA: TGTGCCAGCAGCTTGGACTGGGGCCCCTACAATGAGCAGTTCTTC.

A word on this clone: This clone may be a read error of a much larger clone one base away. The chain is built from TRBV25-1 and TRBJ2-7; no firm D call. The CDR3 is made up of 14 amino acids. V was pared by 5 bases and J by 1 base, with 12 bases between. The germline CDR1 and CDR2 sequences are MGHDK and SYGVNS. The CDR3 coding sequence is TGTGCCAGCAGTCCCCAGGTGAAGTCCTACGAGCAGTACTTC. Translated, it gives CASSPQVKSYEQYF.

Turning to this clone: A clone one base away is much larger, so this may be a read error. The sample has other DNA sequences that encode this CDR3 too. CDR3 protein: CASSRTGKETQYF. DNA of the CDR3: TGTGCCAGCAGCCGGACAGGAAAAGAGACCCAGTACTTC. The rearrangement uses TRBV10-1 and TRBJ2-5; 7 bases are a match to TRBD1. The CDR3 totals 13 residues. Germline V gene data show CDR1 as WNHNN and CDR2 as SYGVQD (reference sequence).

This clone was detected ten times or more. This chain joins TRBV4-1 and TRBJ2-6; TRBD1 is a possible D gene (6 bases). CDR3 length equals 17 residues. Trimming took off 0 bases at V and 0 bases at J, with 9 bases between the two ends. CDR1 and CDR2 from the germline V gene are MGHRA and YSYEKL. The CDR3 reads CASSQDIGGSGANVLTF. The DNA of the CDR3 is TGCGCCAGCAGCCAAGATATAGGGGGCTCTGGGGCCAACGTCCTGACTTTC.

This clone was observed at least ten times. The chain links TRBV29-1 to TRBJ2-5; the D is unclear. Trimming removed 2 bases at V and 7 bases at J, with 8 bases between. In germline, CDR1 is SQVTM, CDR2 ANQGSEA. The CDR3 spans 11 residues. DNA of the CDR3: TGCAGCGTTGAACGTTTAGGGACCCAGTACTTC. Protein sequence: CSVERLGTQYF. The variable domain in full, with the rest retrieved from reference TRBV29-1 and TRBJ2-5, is SAVISQKPSRDICQRGTSLTIQCQVDSQVTMMFWYRQQPGQSLTLIATANQGSEATYESGFVIDKFPISRPNLTFSTLTVSNMSPEDSSIYLCSVERLGTQYFGPGTRLLVL.